This T cell receptor beta chain was captured in a study of blood T cell repertoires in COVID-19. Study details: The United States, Italy and Spain supplied acute and convalescent COVID-19 samples. PBMCs, B-cell-depleted T cells, or T cells provided the cDNA or gDNA that made up the material.

In the authors' methods: Reference gene primers were amplified, and this amplification served to estimate nucleated cell counts. Method: immunoSEQ multiplex PCR; TCRdb's copy keeps in-frame clones and lacks some. V and J calls and clone size are those listed in that table; D and trimming were worked out from the DNA. The data contain roughly 200,000 clones, over 75% of them singletons. Germline lookup yields CDR1 MDHEN and CDR2 SYDVKM. Trimming shortened V by 1 base and J by 3 bases, and 5 bases separated the two germline ends. The CDR3 has 13 amino acids. The chain employs TRBV28 and TRBJ2-3; no clear D. Sequences were obtained from peripheral blood. The source is a woman older than 75 with acute or convalescent COVID-19. The CDR3 region has the DNA TGTGCCAGCAGTTTATCTCTTACAGATACGCAGTATTTT. Its translation: CASSLSLTDTQYF.